These 28 T cell receptor beta chains were sequenced from one sample in a study of regulatory T cells in long-lasting Graves disease. iRepertoire HTBI primers and Arm-PCR of CDR3 regions built TCR beta libraries. TCRdb ran MiXCR on the multiplex PCR reads and lists one entry per CDR3 protein. In the table there are 400,000 to 550,000 distinct CDR3 sequences, around 17% of which are singletons. Time point in this sample: newly diagnosed GD, antithyroid drugs for less than 3 months. Isolated PBMC RNA provided the starting material for the TCR library. These data were also reused for a study on T cells in Graves' hyperthyroidism and ophthalmopathy.

The starting material was peripheral blood mononuclear cells (PBMCs), obtained at new diagnosis, from a patient treated with antithyroid drugs. Receptor source: a woman aged 18-35 years with Graves disease.

This clonotype was detected ten times or more. The chain joins TRBV2 to TRBJ2-2; D possibly matches TRBD1 or TRBD2 (5 bases each). The CDR3 loop spans 15 amino acids. V was shortened by 4 bases and J by 6 bases, with 15 bases between the two germline ends. CDR1 SNHLY and CDR2 FYNNEI come from the germline V gene. In DNA, the CDR3 is TGTGCCAGCAGTGGGGAAGGGGAGAGAGCCGGGGAGCTGTTTTTT. Translation: CASSGEGERAGELFF.

This clonotype was seen a few times. The CDR3 DNA follows: TGTGCCAGCAGCCTCAGGGGGGGCGTCACATCCAATGAGCAGTTCTTC. It codes for CASSLRGGVTSNEQFF. This chain links TRBV6-2 or TRBV6-3 with TRBJ2-1, with D perhaps matching TRBD1 or TRBD2 (7 bases each). The length of the CDR3 is 16 residues. V was shortened by 6 bases and J by 6 bases, with 21 bases between the two germline ends. Germline V lookup: CDR1 MNHEY, CDR2 SVGEGT.

A remark on this clonotype: A far larger clone differs by one base, so this is likely a read error. V and J are TRBV6-2 or TRBV6-3 and TRBJ2-7, with TRBD2 matching over 7 bases. Germline V gene lookup returns CDR1 MNHEY and CDR2 SVGEGT. The CDR3 consists of 13 residues. J was trimmed by 7 bases and V by 7 bases; bases with no gene match: 10. The CDR3 sequence: CASTGSGYNEQYF. CDR3 in DNA: TGTGCCAGCACGGGTAGCGGGTACAATGAGCAGTACTTC.

V gene TRBV10-2 combines with J gene TRBJ1-5; D remains ambiguous. V lost 1 base to trimming and J lost 6 bases, with 10 bases between them. CDR3 size: 14 residues. Germline CDR1 reads WSHSY; CDR2 reads SAAADI. The CDR3 DNA follows: TGCGCCAGCAGTGAGTGGTCTCGGGGTCAGCCCCAGCATTTT. This codes for CASSEWSRGQPQHF.

The table lists this clonotype with many counts. The chain carries TRBV28 and TRBJ1-2; TRBD1 matches 7 bases. Germline V lookup: CDR1 MDHEN, CDR2 SYDVKM. J gave up 8 bases and V 5 bases, and 11 bases lay outside the gene matches. The CDR3 spans 14 residues. Written as DNA, the CDR3 is TGTGCCAGCAGTCCCACAGGGGCGGGTGGGGGCTACACCTTC. It translates to CASSPTGAGGGYTF.

The gene calls are TRBV3-1 and TRBJ2-1; a weak D match, TRBD2 (6 bases). CDR3 length equals 14 residues. The germline CDR1 and CDR2 sequences are LGHDT and YNNKEL (reference sequence). Trimming took off 4 bases at V and 9 bases at J, with 16 bases between the two ends. The CDR3 DNA follows: TGTGCCAGCAGCCCCAGGCCGCTCGGGGGTGAGCAGTTCTTC. This codes for CASSPRPLGGEQFF.

This clonotype was observed many times. The chain recombines TRBV28 with TRBJ2-1; perhaps D is TRBD1 or TRBD2 (5 bases each). This CDR3 contains 15 residues. CDR1 MDHEN and CDR2 SYDVKM come from the germline V gene. The ends were cut back, 5 bases at V and 2 bases at J, with 13 bases in the middle. The CDR3 sequence: CASSKRQTTYNEQFF. The CDR3 DNA sequence: TGTGCCAGCAGTAAAAGACAGACTACCTACAATGAGCAGTTCTTC. Variable domain in full (rest from reference TRBV28 and TRBJ2-1): DVKVTQSSRYLVKRTGEKVFLECVQDMDHENMFWYRQDPGLGLRLIYFSYDVKMKEKGDIPEGYSVSREKKERFSLILESASTNQTSMYLCASSKRQTTYNEQFFGPGTRLTVL.

This clonotype was seen repeatedly, ten times or more. The rearrangement uses TRBV29-1 and TRBJ2-3; D possibly uses TRBD1 or TRBD2 (6 bases each). The ends were cut back, 8 bases at V and 0 bases at J, with 24 bases in the middle. Germline CDR1 SQVTM, CDR2 ANQGSEA. This CDR3 has 17 amino acids. CDR3 sequence reads: CSTDRLAGSASTDTQYF. The DNA for the CDR3 is TGCAGCACCGACAGGCTTGCGGGAAGCGCTAGCACAGATACGCAGTATTTT.

This clonotype appeared many times. This rearrangement joins TRBV7-9 to TRBJ2-3; no firm D call. Trimming left V 4 bases short and J 3 bases short, with 8 bases between. CDR3 length: 13 residues. The germline gives CDR1 SEHNR, CDR2 FQNEAQ (reference sequence). CDR3: CASSSRATDTQYF. DNA for the CDR3: TGTGCCAGCAGCTCCCGCGCGACAGATACGCAGTATTTT. The variable domain in full, with the rest retrieved from reference TRBV7-9 and TRBJ2-3, is DTGVSQNPRHKITKRGQNVTFRCDPISEHNRLYWYRQTLGQGPEFLTYFQNEAQLEKSRLLSDRFSAERPKGSFSTLEIQRTEQGDSAMYLCASSSRATDTQYFGPGTRLTVL.

There are a few counts of this clonotype. The rearrangement joins TRBV2 to TRBJ2-7, with 10 bases fitting TRBD2. Per the germline V gene, CDR1 is SNHLY and CDR2 is FYNNEI. The CDR3 is made up of 16 amino acids. With 3 bases clipped from V and 3 bases from J, the junction kept 8 bases outside the gene matches. The CDR3: CASSDTLLAGIYEQYF. The CDR3, as DNA: TGTGCCAGCAGTGATACCCTACTAGCGGGAATCTACGAGCAGTACTTC.

This clonotype showed up just a few times. The rearrangement joins TRBV27 to TRBJ2-1, with D possibly matching TRBD2 (5 bases). The V gene lost 3 bases and the J gene lost 0 bases, with 18 bases spanning the gap. This CDR3 contains 18 residues. Germline V lookup: CDR1 MNHEY, CDR2 SMNVEV (reference sequence). The CDR3 bases are TGTGCCAGCAGTTTCCGTGATGGGAGCGGAGTCTCCTACAATGAGCAGTTCTTC. This encodes CASSFRDGSGVSYNEQFF.

In this sample, this clonotype turned up a few times. The rearrangement uses TRBV5-1 and TRBJ2-5; D is unclear. The CDR3 runs 16 residues. The germline gives CDR1 SGHRS, CDR2 YFSETQ. V dropped 1 base and J dropped 5 bases, with 18 bases sitting between them. CDR3 DNA sequence: TGCGCCAGCAGCTTGATTCGGAAGGGTTCCTTTGAGACCCAGTACTTC. This gives the protein CASSLIRKGSFETQYF.

At least ten counts were recorded for this clonotype. This chain joins TRBV28 and TRBJ2-7; 7 positions agree with TRBD2. CDR3 length: 17 residues. With V trimmed by 3 bases and J by 4 bases, 15 bases remained unmatched. Germline-derived CDR1 and CDR2 are MDHEN and SYDVKM. Here the CDR3 reads CASSFPPKIAGSYEQYF. CDR3 in DNA: TGTGCCAGCAGTTTTCCTCCTAAGATAGCGGGCTCATACGAGCAGTACTTC.

At least ten counts were recorded for this clonotype. The gene calls are TRBV7-9 and TRBJ2-1; the D gene is possibly TRBD2 (7 bases). Germline V gene lookup returns CDR1 SEHNR and CDR2 FQNEAQ (reference sequence). The CDR3 loop spans 16 amino acids. V shed 5 bases and J shed 7 bases, with 21 bases lying between them. The CDR3 here is CASSLLGGGPANEQFF. CDR3 sequence (DNA): TGTGCCAGCAGCCTCTTAGGGGGAGGGCCGGCGAATGAGCAGTTCTTC. The full variable domain, its missing parts supplied by reference TRBV7-9 and TRBJ2-1, is DTGVSQNPRHKITKRGQNVTFRCDPISEHNRLYWYRQTLGQGPEFLTYFQNEAQLEKSRLLSDRFSAERPKGSFSTLEIQRTEQGDSAMYLCASSLLGGGPANEQFFGPGTRLTVL.

This chain connects TRBV2 to TRBJ2-7; D perhaps matches TRBD2 (6 bases). Germline CDR1 reads SNHLY; CDR2 reads FYNNEI. The CDR3 is made up of 16 amino acids. Between the trimmed V and J ends, which lost 8 bases and 1 base, there was a span of 21 bases. This CDR3 reads CASDDSARDFSYEQYF. The CDR3, as DNA: TGTGCCAGCGACGATTCCGCCCGGGACTTTTCCTACGAGCAGTACTTC. Variable domain in full (rest from reference TRBV2 and TRBJ2-7): EPEVTQTPSHQVTQMGQEVILRCVPISNHLYFYWYRQILGQKVEFLVSFYNNEISEKSEIFDDQFSVERPDGSNFTLKIRSTKLEDSAMYFCASDDSARDFSYEQYFGPGTRLTVT.

This clonotype was observed at least ten times. V is TRBV20-1 and J is TRBJ2-7; either TRBD1 or TRBD2 may supply D (5 bases each). This CDR3 is built from 14 residues. V lost 0 bases, J lost 0 bases, and 9 bases lay in between. From germline, CDR1 is DFQATT and CDR2 SNEGSKA (reference sequence). DNA for the CDR3: TGCAGTGCTAGAGATCCAGGGAGCTCCTACGAGCAGTACTTC. It translates to CSARDPGSSYEQYF.

This clonotype was detected only a few times. The V and J genes are TRBV7-2 and TRBJ2-4; the match to TRBD1 covers 9 bases. This CDR3 is built from 17 residues. V was clipped by 4 bases and J by 0 bases; unmatched bases: 7. Germline V gene data show CDR1 as SGHTA and CDR2 as FQGNSA. The chain's CDR3 is CASSSSGTGLAKNIQYF. The CDR3 coding sequence is TGTGCCAGCAGCTCCTCCGGGACAGGGCTAGCCAAAAACATTCAGTACTTC.

This clonotype occurred many times. This sequence joins TRBV12-3 or TRBV12-4 and TRBJ1-1; TRBD1 matches 9 bases. The CDR3 spans 14 residues. The J segment lost 4 bases and the V segment lost 2 bases, leaving 2 bases of the junction unmatched. CDR3 region: CASSLKTGGTEAFF. The CDR3 DNA reads TGTGCCAGCAGTTTAAAGACAGGGGGCACTGAAGCTTTCTTT.

This clonotype was picked up many times. The CDR3 loop is CASSFRRTSAQETQYF. CDR3 nucleotide sequence: TGTGCCAGCAGCTTCCGCCGGACTAGCGCACAAGAGACCCAGTACTTC. V usage is TRBV7-2 and J usage is TRBJ2-5; 9 bases line up with TRBD2. The germline CDR1 and CDR2 sequences are SGHTA and FQGNSA. The CDR3 contains 16 residues. Trimming cost V 3 bases and J 2 bases; bases outside gene matches: 7.

This clonotype was seen at least ten times. The genes are TRBV27 and TRBJ1-1; D not certain. This CDR3 spans 12 amino acids. Looked up from germline, CDR1 is MNHEY and CDR2 is SMNVEV (reference sequence). V was trimmed by 5 bases and J by 4 bases, leaving 8 bases between them. The CDR3 region has the DNA TGTGCCAGCAGTAATCGCGGCACTGAAGCTTTCTTT. Its translation is CASSNRGTEAFF.

This clonotype appeared a few times. The J gene is TRBJ2-1, the V gene TRBV20-1, with D possibly matching TRBD2 (7 bases). The CDR3 sequence is 17 residues long. Germline CDR1 is DFQATT and CDR2 is SNEGSKA (reference sequence). Trimming removed 0 bases at V and 3 bases at J, with 18 bases between. In DNA, the CDR3 is TGCAGTGCTAGAGACCCAGGGGCGGGAGCGTACTACAATGAGCAGTTCTTC. Amino acid sequence: CSARDPGAGAYYNEQFF.

This clonotype occurred many times. The chain uses TRBV28 and TRBJ2-3; D may be TRBD2 (6 bases). This CDR3 spans 14 amino acids. Germline V CDR1 and CDR2: MDHEN, SYDVKM. V shed 7 bases and J shed 0 bases, with 11 bases lying between them. The CDR3 DNA follows: TGTGCCAGCACCCCCGGGACTAGCACAGATACGCAGTATTTT. Translated: CASTPGTSTDTQYF.

V and J are TRBV19 and TRBJ2-2, with a weak D call TRBD2 (6 bases). The CDR3 has 19 amino acids. V lost 5 bases to trimming and J lost 5 bases, with 27 bases between them. Germline-derived CDR1 and CDR2 are LNHDA and SQIVND (reference sequence). This CDR3 reads CASSFEGLFWTSGTGELFF. The CDR3 nucleotides read TGTGCCAGTAGTTTCGAGGGACTCTTCTGGACGTCGGGTACCGGGGAGCTGTTTTTT.

This clonotype was observed many times. The junction shows a germline mismatch at one end, possibly a read error. The V call is TRBV19, the J call TRBJ2-7; a possible D gene is TRBD2 (5 bases). This CDR3 is built from 14 residues. Looked up from germline, CDR1 is LNHDA and CDR2 is SQIVND (reference sequence). The CDR3 protein is CASSLDGNTYEQYF. The CDR3 bases are TGTGCCAGTAGTTTAGACGGGAATACCTACGAGCAGTACTTC.

This clonotype was seen more than once but under ten times. The J gene is TRBJ2-1, the V gene TRBV27; 7 positions agree with TRBD2. J was trimmed by 7 bases and V by 3 bases; bases with no gene match: 12. Germline V lookup: CDR1 MNHEY, CDR2 SMNVEV (reference sequence). CDR3 size: 16 residues. The CDR3 region is CASSFQVGEGLNEQFF. CDR3 nucleotide sequence: TGTGCCAGCAGTTTCCAAGTGGGGGAGGGCCTGAATGAGCAGTTCTTC.

This clonotype came up many times. The V gene is TRBV5-5, the J gene TRBJ1-5; 9 bases map to TRBD1. The CDR3 contains 14 residues. The germline V gene encodes CDR1 SGHKS and CDR2 YYEKEE (reference sequence). The J segment lost 7 bases and the V segment lost 3 bases, leaving 5 bases of the junction unmatched. CDR3 sequence: CASSSGQGRQPQHF. The CDR3 DNA reads as TGTGCCAGCAGCTCGGGACAGGGTCGCCAGCCCCAGCATTTT.

At least ten counts were recorded for this clonotype. The V call is TRBV20-1, the J call TRBJ2-1; possibly TRBD2 for D (6 bases). The germline V gene encodes CDR1 DFQATT and CDR2 SNEGSKA (reference sequence). This CDR3 comprises 17 residues. V was clipped by 0 bases and J by 3 bases, with 18 bases between them. Written as DNA, the CDR3 is TGCAGTGCTAGAGAGGAGGGTGTGGTGCGGAACTACAATGAGCAGTTCTTC. The encoded protein is CSAREEGVVRNYNEQFF.

This clonotype came up a few times. At one end, the junction sequence differs from germline, possibly due to a read error. This chain links TRBV7-3 with TRBJ2-7, with TRBD2 matching 9 bases. This CDR3 spans 11 amino acids. The V gene's germline CDR1 is SGHTA and CDR2 FQGTGA. The CDR3 bases are TGTGCCAGCAGCTCCCTAGCGGGGACCGACTTC. Encoded protein: CASSSLAGTDF.